One and the same sample provided the 10 T cell receptor beta chains below, sequenced in a study of shared clonotypes between healthy human individuals. In the naive CD8 group, cells lacked CD45RO and were positively selected for CCR7, so terminally differentiated effector memory CD45RA+ cells were left out. Clones were sequenced by immunoSEQ multiplex PCR, and TCRdb holds only the in-frame ones, with some missing. The sample shows some 2 million clones, around 96% of them seen only once. Sample: naive CD8+ T cells sorted from blood. All receptors come from a man between 18 and 29 years old in good health.

The V gene is TRBV7-9, the J gene TRBJ2-2; unclear D gene. CDR1 and CDR2 (germline): SEHNR, FQNEAQ (reference sequence). The CDR3 covers 15 residues. Between the trimmed V and J ends, which lost 0 bases and 4 bases, there was a span of 9 bases. The CDR3 DNA follows: TGTGCCAGCAGCTTAGCGTTGGGCCGCACCGGGGAGCTGTTTTTT. As protein: CASSLALGRTGELFF.

The chain couples TRBV9 to TRBJ2-2, with a tentative D call TRBD1 (5 bases). Germline CDR1 and CDR2: SGDLS and YYNGEE. This CDR3 comprises 16 residues. The ends were cut back, 0 bases at V and 4 bases at J, with 13 bases in the middle. The CDR3 nucleotides are TGTGCCAGCAGCGTAGAAGTAGGGGCACTCACCGGGGAGCTGTTTTTT. Encoded protein: CASSVEVGALTGELFF.

The gene calls are TRBV21-1 and TRBJ2-2; TRBD1, as called in the table, went unchecked against the DNA. TRBV21-1 is marked as a pseudogene. The CDR3 has 14 residues. The CDR3: CASARHTNTGELFF. The CDR3 nucleotides read TGTGCCAGCGCCCGACATACGAACACCGGGGAGCTGTTTTTT.

V usage is TRBV7-9 and J usage is TRBJ1-1, with a tentative D call TRBD1 (5 bases). The ends were cut back, 5 bases at V and 1 base at J, with 20 bases in the middle. This CDR3 spans 17 amino acids. Germline CDR1 SEHNR, CDR2 FQNEAQ (reference sequence). The CDR3 reads CASSPRLYDRPNTEAFF. The CDR3 DNA reads TGTGCCAGCAGCCCCAGGCTATACGACAGACCGAACACTGAAGCTTTCTTT.

This clone was detected only a few times. The V gene is TRBV25-1, the J gene TRBJ1-1, with 8 bases that match TRBD1. The CDR3 contains 13 residues. Looked up from germline, CDR1 is MGHDK and CDR2 is SYGVNS. V dropped 6 bases and J dropped 1; count of bases not matched to a gene: 1. CDR3 nucleotide sequence: TGTGCCAGCAGCCAGGGGGCGAACACTGAAGCTTTCTTT. Encoded protein: CASSQGANTEAFF.

This chain connects TRBV6-5 to TRBJ2-5, with 7 bases aligning to TRBD1. Germline lookup yields CDR1 MNHEY and CDR2 SVGAGI. This CDR3 contains 14 residues. Trimming took 0 bases from V and 4 from J; bases not matched to a gene: 2. The CDR3 reads CASSYSTGIETQYF. The DNA for the CDR3 is TGTGCCAGCAGTTACTCGACAGGGATAGAGACCCAGTACTTC.

The chain is built from TRBV28 and TRBJ1-2; D might be TRBD1 (5 bases). The CDR3 is 11 residues long. V gave up 7 bases and J gave up 14 bases, with 17 bases separating them. From germline, CDR1 is MDHEN and CDR2 SYDVKM. DNA of the CDR3: TGTGCCAGCATTGAGTTCGGGGCGCTAACCTTC. Amino acids: CASIEFGALTF.

In this sample, this clone turned up once. The chain employs TRBV2 and TRBJ2-5; TRBD2 matches at 14 bases. Trimming cost V 1 base and J 5 bases; bases outside gene matches: 9. This CDR3 spans 18 amino acids. Germline CDR1 and CDR2: SNHLY and FYNNEI. CDR3 loop: CASSEVMGLAGEKETQYF. The CDR3 DNA reads as TGTGCCAGCAGTGAAGTTATGGGACTAGCGGGAGAAAAGGAGACCCAGTACTTC.

Concerning this clone itself: The identical CDR3 is also encoded by other nucleotide sequences in the sample. The J gene is TRBJ2-1, the V gene TRBV2; TRBD2 matches 8 bases. J gave up 1 base and V 1 base, and 0 bases lay outside the gene matches. Germline CDR1 SNHLY, CDR2 FYNNEI. This CDR3 spans 15 amino acids. The DNA for the CDR3 is TGTGCCAGCAGTGAAGGACTAGCGTCCTACAATGAGCAGTTCTTC. This sequence encodes CASSEGLASYNEQFF.

This chain links TRBV6-6 with TRBJ1-5; D perhaps matches TRBD1 (5 bases). Trimming shortened V by 0 bases and J by 4 bases, and 7 bases separated the two germline ends. The germline V gene has CDR1 MNHNY and CDR2 SVGAGI (reference sequence). This CDR3 comprises 14 residues. The CDR3 sequence: CASSYSQGNQPQHF. CDR3 nucleotides: TGTGCCAGCAGTTACTCTCAGGGTAATCAGCCCCAGCATTTT.